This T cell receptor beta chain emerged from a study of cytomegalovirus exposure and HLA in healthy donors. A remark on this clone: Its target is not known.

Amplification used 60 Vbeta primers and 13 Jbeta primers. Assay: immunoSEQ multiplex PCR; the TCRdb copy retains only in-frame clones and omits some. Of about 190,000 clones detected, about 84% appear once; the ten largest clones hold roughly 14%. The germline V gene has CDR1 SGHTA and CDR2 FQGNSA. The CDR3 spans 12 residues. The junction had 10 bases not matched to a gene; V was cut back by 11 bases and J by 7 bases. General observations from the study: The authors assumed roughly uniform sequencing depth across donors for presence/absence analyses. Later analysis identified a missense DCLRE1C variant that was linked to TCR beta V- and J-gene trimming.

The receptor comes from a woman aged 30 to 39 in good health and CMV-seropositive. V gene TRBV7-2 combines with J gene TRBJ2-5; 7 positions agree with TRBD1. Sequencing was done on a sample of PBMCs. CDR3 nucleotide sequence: TGTGCCTCCGGTAGGGGGCCGGGGACCCAGTACTTC. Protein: CASGRGPGTQYF.